These T cell receptor beta chains were read from a single sample in a study of naive and memory T cell subsets. Via MiXCR, TCRdb re-called the UMI-ligation and nested PCR reads, giving one row per CDR3 protein. This sample carries about 120,000 distinct CDR3 sequences, 35% to 40% of them seen once, and the ten largest clones take 0.75% to 1%. The sequenced sample was central memory CD4+ T cells from blood. The receptors come from a human donor in good health. Both conserved end residues are part of each CDR3. Some rows have no size entry. The others give once, few or many, or a class for an expanded clone.

clone size	J gene	V gene	CDR3 protein
.	TRBJ2-5	TRBV27	CASSPRLARETQYF
.	TRBJ2-7	TRBV7-2	CASSQLGSWEDEQYF
.	TRBJ1-3	TRBV15	CATSRDDRDGNTIYF
.	TRBJ2-3	TRBV5-1	CASSRASTDTQYF
few	TRBJ2-7	TRBV12-3/TRBV12-4	CASSPGTSSYEQYF
.	TRBJ1-2	TRBV6-2/TRBV6-3	CASSSGTSNYGYTF
.	TRBJ2-3	TRBV20-1	CSARDLRAGNTQYF
once	TRBJ2-7	TRBV6-2/TRBV6-3	CATQGYEQYF
few	TRBJ1-5	TRBV6-2/TRBV6-3	CATSFWDQPQHF
.	TRBJ1-1	TRBV3-1	CASSRRTGNTEAFF
.	TRBJ2-7	TRBV28	CATSLTSAYEQYF
few	TRBJ1-5	TRBV6-5	CASSLSQVSNQPQHF
few	TRBJ2-1	TRBV7-2	CASSLSWAGQFF
few	TRBJ1-6	TRBV14	CASSQDTGFNNSPLHF
few	TRBJ1-1	TRBV6-5	CASSLLRIGITEAFF
.	TRBJ2-2	TRBV28	CASSLSTGELFF
few	TRBJ2-1	TRBV5-4	CASSLFGTGGVSYNEQFF
few	TRBJ2-1	TRBV7-9	CASSGRTSGIYNEQFF
few	TRBJ1-1	TRBV29-1	CSVRSGVAEAFF
.	TRBJ1-1	TRBV6-5	CASRYDSMNTEAFF
.	TRBJ1-1	TRBV2	CASTLGGQGGTEAFF
.	TRBJ2-2	TRBV30	CAWRAVGTGGPRGGELFF
few	TRBJ2-5	TRBV4-3	CASSRDRQPSLPQYF
few	TRBJ1-1	TRBV5-6	CASTEGGTGNWMNTEAFF
.	TRBJ2-3	TRBV12-3/TRBV12-4	CASRPGAADTQYF
.	TRBJ2-2	TRBV3-1	CASSQGVADTGELFF
many	TRBJ2-3	TRBV5-4	CASSLDVGADTQYF
many	TRBJ1-1	TRBV6-2/TRBV6-3	CASSDRVTEAFF
.	TRBJ2-5	TRBV7-6	CASSQRRETQYF
.	TRBJ2-1	TRBV6-1	CASSEQIHGEQFF
.	TRBJ2-2	TRBV24-1	CATGQETNTGELFF
.	TRBJ2-5	TRBV7-2	CASSLASVEETQYF
.	TRBJ2-1	TRBV7-2	CASSLGGPKEQFF
few	TRBJ1-5	TRBV28	CASRRGQARQNQPQHF
many	TRBJ1-5	TRBV19	CASSIRSGLPQHF
few	TRBJ2-4	TRBV28	CASSPGTAAKNIQYF
few	TRBJ2-1	TRBV5-1	CASSLGPGSYNEQFF
once	TRBJ1-5	TRBV6-1	CASSEGVSQPQHF
few	TRBJ2-2	TRBV2	CASRPAGVRTGELFF
few	TRBJ2-7	TRBV18	CASSPTGTDYEQYF
.	TRBJ2-1	TRBV29-1	CSVELPPAVGFEQFF
.	TRBJ1-5	TRBV12-3/TRBV12-4	CASSSLSANQPQHF
.	TRBJ1-2	TRBV28	CASSLLNRADSRYTF
.	TRBJ2-7	TRBV6-5	CASSYSQGAFSYEQYF
few	TRBJ1-5	TRBV28	CASIKTGGSNQPQHF
few	TRBJ2-7	TRBV6-2/TRBV6-3	CASATRSSSYEQYF
.	TRBJ2-1	TRBV20-1	CSAKSTANNEQFF
few	TRBJ2-2	TRBV6-5	CASSRTTPGPGTGELFF
.	TRBJ2-7	TRBV7-2	CASSPGLALYEQYF
.	TRBJ2-1	TRBV20-1	CSASRDQFF
few	TRBJ2-4	TRBV2	CASSAPSSYLAKNIQYF
few	TRBJ1-2	TRBV2	CASINTIGLYGYTF
.	TRBJ2-3	TRBV6-5	CASSYSSGSRPDTQYF
many	TRBJ1-5	TRBV7-9	CASSDDLSNQPQHF
many	TRBJ2-1	TRBV5-1	CASSPYRVQSYNEQFF
.	TRBJ2-1	TRBV29-1	CSLEVGTSGSGEQFF
few	TRBJ1-1	TRBV10-2	CASSAGTGRTEAFF
.	TRBJ2-1	TRBV2	CASRGGLSYNEQFF
few	TRBJ2-7	TRBV7-9	CASSFNDRGNFPPGTF
.	TRBJ1-1	TRBV3-1	CASSQGTGGTEAFF